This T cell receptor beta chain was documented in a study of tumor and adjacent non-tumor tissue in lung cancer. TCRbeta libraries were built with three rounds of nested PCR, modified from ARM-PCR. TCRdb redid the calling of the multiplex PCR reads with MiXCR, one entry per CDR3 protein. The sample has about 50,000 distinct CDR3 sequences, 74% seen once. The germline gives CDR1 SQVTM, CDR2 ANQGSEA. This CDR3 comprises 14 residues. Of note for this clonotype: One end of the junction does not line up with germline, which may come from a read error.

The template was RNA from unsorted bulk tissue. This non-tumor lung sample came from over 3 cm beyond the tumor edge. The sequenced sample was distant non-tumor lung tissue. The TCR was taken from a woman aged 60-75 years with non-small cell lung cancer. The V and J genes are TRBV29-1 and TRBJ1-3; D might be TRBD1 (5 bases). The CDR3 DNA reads TGCAGCGTGGGCGGGACGGAGTCTGGAAATACCATATATTTT. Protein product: CSVGGTESGNTIYF.